A single sample is the source of the 16 T cell receptor beta chains below, sequenced in a study of T cell responses to AZD1222 COVID-19 vaccine. Assay used: immunoSEQ multiplex PCR; TCRdb lists only in-frame clones, some missing. The sample shows about 130,000 clones, around 93% of them seen only once. The source material was peripheral blood, sampled 28 days after the second AZD1222 dose. Every receptor here comes from an adult who received the AZD1222 COVID-19 vaccine.

The rearrangement uses TRBV11-2 and TRBJ1-5; weak D call: TRBD1 (6 bases). The CDR3 length is 15 residues. V lost 5 bases, J lost 4 bases, and 15 bases lay in between. Germline loops: CDR1 SGHAT, CDR2 FQNNGV. The CDR3 nucleotides read TGTGCCAGCAGCCTAAACAGGGACGGGAATCAGCCCCAGCATTTT. This codes for CASSLNRDGNQPQHF.

The V call is TRBV6-1, the J call TRBJ1-2; a possible D gene is TRBD1 (5 bases). Between the trimmed V and J ends, which lost 0 bases and 5 bases, there was a span of 10 bases. The germline V gene has CDR1 MNHNS and CDR2 SASEGT. The CDR3 totals 14 residues. The CDR3 nucleotides are TGTGCCAGCAGTGAAGCTCAGGGAGGGTATGGCTACACCTTC. Its protein is CASSEAQGGYGYTF.

The chain employs TRBV27 and TRBJ2-7; 8 nucleotides match TRBD1. The CDR3 is made up of 15 amino acids. The ends lost 11 bases at V and 2 bases at J; junction bases unmatched: 14. Germline V gives CDR1 MNHEY, CDR2 SMNVEV (reference sequence). CDR3 sequence: CAYPDQGAGAYEQYF. The DNA of the CDR3 is TGTGCCTACCCCGATCAGGGGGCAGGGGCCTACGAGCAGTACTTC.

The chain recombines TRBV6-5 with TRBJ1-2; D may be TRBD1 (5 bases). CDR3 size: 11 residues. The germline gives CDR1 MNHEY, CDR2 SVGAGI. V was pared by 3 bases and J by 7 bases, with 6 bases between. Here the CDR3 reads CASSYGAGYTF. The CDR3 coding sequence is TGTGCCAGCAGTTATGGGGCTGGCTACACCTTC.

This rearrangement joins TRBV7-2 to TRBJ2-1; D is undetermined. The CDR3 runs to 14 residues. Germline assignment: CDR1 SGHTA and CDR2 FQGNSA. Between the trimmed V and J ends, which lost 3 bases and 6 bases, there was a span of 12 bases. The CDR3: CASSFISGVNEQFF. The CDR3 DNA is TGTGCCAGCAGCTTTATCTCAGGAGTCAATGAGCAGTTCTTC.

For the CDR3, the DNA is TGTGCCAGCAGCTTTGTTGCGGCGGAGCAGTACTTC. It encodes CASSFVAAEQYF. V gene TRBV7-9 combines with J gene TRBJ2-7; D is unclear. In germline, CDR1 is SEHNR, CDR2 FQNEAQ (reference sequence). V shed 3 bases and J shed 7 bases, with 10 bases lying between them. There are 12 residues in the CDR3.

Here the CDR3 reads CATSRGHLGYTF. The CDR3 coding sequence is TGTGCCACCAGCAGAGGACATTTAGGCTACACCTTC. The gene calls are TRBV15 and TRBJ1-2; D unclear. Deletions cut 1 base from V and 8 bases from J, with 8 bases between. This CDR3 is built from 12 residues. Germline assignment: CDR1 LNHNV and CDR2 YYDKDF (reference sequence).

This clone was detected once. This rearrangement joins TRBV6-1 to TRBJ2-7, with D hard to call. The germline V and J ends were trimmed by 1 base and 6 bases, with 16 bases remaining between them. The germline gives CDR1 MNHNS, CDR2 SASEGT. The CDR3 length is 15 residues. The CDR3 loop reads CASSEGISRYAEQYF. The CDR3 DNA reads as TGTGCCAGCAGTGAAGGGATCTCACGGTACGCCGAGCAGTACTTC.

The J gene is TRBJ2-5, the V gene TRBV5-1; D ambiguous. CDR3 length equals 13 residues. Germline CDR1 reads SGHRS; CDR2 reads YFSETQ. V lost 4 bases and J lost 3, with 10 bases in between. In DNA form, the CDR3 reads TGCGCCAGCAGCGGGGAACTGAAAGAGACCCAGTACTTC. Its translation is CASSGELKETQYF.

The J gene is TRBJ2-7, the V gene TRBV2; possible D gene TRBD2, 5 bases. Trimming cost V 4 bases and J 2 bases, with 12 bases left between them. Germline CDR1 SNHLY, CDR2 FYNNEI. The CDR3 loop spans 14 amino acids. CDR3 amino acids: CASSGRRVPYEQYF. The CDR3 bases are TGTGCCAGCAGTGGAAGGCGGGTCCCCTACGAGCAGTACTTC.

V and J are TRBV5-4 and TRBJ1-6, with D perhaps matching TRBD1 (5 bases). Trimming took 3 bases from V and 8 from J, leaving 18 bases between them. The CDR3 contains 16 residues. Per the germline V gene, CDR1 is SGHNT and CDR2 is YYREEE (reference sequence). The CDR3, as DNA: TGTGCCAGCAGCTACCAAACTTCAATGGGGGATTCACCCCTCCACTTT. It is translated as CASSYQTSMGDSPLHF.

This clone was observed once. This rearrangement joins TRBV5-1 to TRBJ2-2; TRBD1 or TRBD2 may be the D gene (5 bases each). The CDR3 is 16 residues long. Germline values: CDR1 SGHRS, CDR2 YFSETQ. The ends were cut back, 4 bases at V and 3 bases at J, with 16 bases in the middle. As DNA, the CDR3 is TGCGCCAGCAGCCTATTCGGGGCCCGGGACACCGGGGAGCTGTTTTTT. The encoded protein is CASSLFGARDTGELFF.

This clone was detected once. CDR3 sequence reads: CASSQDQVSNNSPLHF. CDR3 DNA: TGTGCCAGCAGCCAAGATCAGGTATCTAATAATTCACCCCTCCACTTT. J is TRBJ1-6 and V is TRBV3-1 (or the pseudogene TRBV3-2); D not certain. The CDR3 is 16 amino acids. V shed 0 bases and J shed 5 bases, with 11 bases lying between them. Looked up from germline, CDR1 is LGHDT and CDR2 is YNNKEL (reference sequence).

This chain links TRBV7-2 with TRBJ2-5, with 12 bases fitting TRBD2. V dropped 5 bases and J dropped 6; count of bases not matched to a gene: 7. Germline lookup yields CDR1 SGHTA and CDR2 FQGNSA. This CDR3 contains 15 residues. In DNA, the CDR3 is TGTGCCAGCAGCCAGACTAGCGGGGGTGGAAAGACCCAGTACTTC. Residues: CASSQTSGGGKTQYF.

This chain links TRBV19 with TRBJ1-5, with 8 nucleotides matching TRBD1. CDR1 LNHDA and CDR2 SQIVND come from the germline V gene (reference sequence). V lost 9 bases, J lost 4 bases, and 14 bases stayed unmatched. This CDR3 comprises 16 residues. The CDR3 coding sequence is TGTGCCAGCAAACTAGACAGGGGAGGACGGAATCAGCCCCAGCATTTT. Translation: CASKLDRGGRNQPQHF.

This sequence joins TRBV14 and TRBJ1-4, with D unresolved. V was clipped by 4 bases and J by 11 bases, with 14 bases between them. Germline V gene data show CDR1 as SGHDN and CDR2 as FVKESK. This CDR3 is 13 amino acids long. CDR3 residues: CASSLSWGGKLFF. The DNA for the CDR3 is TGTGCCAGCAGCCTAAGTTGGGGTGGCAAACTGTTTTTT. Using reference TRBV14 and TRBJ1-4 for the parts outside the CDR3, the full variable domain is EAGVTQFPSHSVIEKGQTVTLRCDPISGHDNLYWYRRVMGKEIKFLLHFVKESKQDESGMPNNRFLAERTGGTYSTLKVQPAELEDSGVYFCASSLSWGGKLFFGSGTQLSVL.